Presented here are 32 T cell receptor beta chains from one specimen sequenced in a study of blood T cells in healthy people across ages. Primed by a sample-barcoded 5' primer and a J-beta primer mix, a second PCR proceeded for roughly 7 to 12 cycles. TCRdb re-analysed the 5' RACE reads in MiXCR, keeping a single row per CDR3 protein. This table holds approximately 1.5 million distinct CDR3 sequences, approximately 39% found once. The specimen sequenced was blood. These receptors all stem from a woman aged 18 to 35 in good health.

The chain employs TRBV11-2 and TRBJ1-5; tentatively, D is TRBD1 (5 bases). V was shortened by 6 bases and J by 2 bases, with 11 bases between the two germline ends. The CDR3 is 14 residues long. The germline CDR1 and CDR2 sequences are SGHAT and FQNNGV. In DNA form, the CDR3 reads TGTGCCAGCAGTGTGACACAGGGCAATCAGCCCCAGCATTTT. Amino acids: CASSVTQGNQPQHF. The complete variable domain, with remaining parts taken from reference TRBV11-2 and TRBJ1-5, reads EAGVAQSPRYKIIEKRQSVAFWCNPISGHATLYWYQQILGQGPKLLIQFQNNGVVDDSQLPKDRFSAERLKGVDSTLKIQPAKLEDSAVYLCASSVTQGNQPQHFGDGTRLSIL.

This clonotype has a handful of counts. This chain uses TRBV6-5 with TRBJ1-1; D call uncertain. The CDR3 extends over 13 amino acids. Trimming cost V 8 bases and J 6 bases, with 16 bases left between them. CDR1 and CDR2 (germline): MNHEY, SVGAGI. The CDR3 region is CASVERRSAEAFF. DNA of the CDR3: TGTGCCAGCGTTGAGAGGCGCTCGGCTGAAGCTTTCTTT.

The chain is built from TRBV5-1 and TRBJ2-3, with D possibly being TRBD1 (6 bases). Germline loops: CDR1 SGHRS, CDR2 YFSETQ. This CDR3 has 13 amino acids. V gave up 6 bases and J gave up 4 bases, with 12 bases separating them. As DNA, the CDR3 is TGCGCCAGCAAGGGGGAGAGCCCAGATACGCAGTATTTT. It yields the protein CASKGESPDTQYF.

The rearrangement links TRBV4-3 to TRBJ2-2; 7 nucleotides line up with TRBD2. Germline V gene lookup returns CDR1 LGHNA and CDR2 YSLEER. The length of the CDR3 is 16 residues. The trim removed 2 bases at V and 7 bases at J, leaving 10 bases unmatched. As DNA, the CDR3 is TGCGCCAGCAGCCAAAGGATCCAGCGGGATAGCGGGGAGCTGTTTTTT. As protein: CASSQRIQRDSGELFF.

The table lists this clonotype with many counts. This rearrangement joins TRBV13 to TRBJ2-7; the D is unclear. Trimming removed 4 bases at V and 2 bases at J, with 12 bases between. CDR1 PRHDT and CDR2 FYEKMQ come from the germline V gene (reference sequence). The CDR3 runs to 14 residues. The CDR3 DNA reads as TGTGCCAGCAGCTCGTTCGACATGACCTACGAGCAGTACTTC. Translation: CASSSFDMTYEQYF.

This clonotype was seen only a few times. The chain carries TRBV12-3 or TRBV12-4 and TRBJ2-2; D is unclear. The CDR3 length is 16 residues. V was trimmed by 6 bases and J by 6 bases, leaving 20 bases between them. CDR3 nucleotide sequence: TGTGCCAGCAGAGACCTAGTTAGGGTGGTGGCCGGGGAGCTGTTTTTT. This codes for CASRDLVRVVAGELFF.

The V gene is TRBV6-5, the J gene TRBJ1-2; D gene ambiguous. The length of the CDR3 is 13 residues. V gave up 6 bases and J gave up 2 bases, with 10 bases separating them. Germline V gene sequence: CDR1 MNHEY, CDR2 SVGAGI. Written as DNA, the CDR3 is TGTGCCAGCAGGCCGGTCCCAAACTATGGCTACACCTTC. The encoded protein is CASRPVPNYGYTF.

V and J are TRBV11-2 and TRBJ1-2; unclear D gene. This CDR3 has 16 amino acids. The V gene lost 2 bases and the J gene lost 6 bases, with 19 bases spanning the gap. Per the germline V gene, CDR1 is SGHAT and CDR2 is FQNNGV. The CDR3 spells CASSLLDGQTFNGYTF. The DNA of the CDR3 is TGTGCCAGCAGCTTATTAGATGGTCAGACTTTTAATGGCTACACCTTC.

V and J are TRBV9 and TRBJ2-1; D is unclear. The V gene lost 1 base and the J gene lost 0 bases, with 8 bases spanning the gap. From germline, CDR1 is SGDLS and CDR2 YYNGEE. The CDR3 runs 15 residues. The CDR3 loop is CASSVKANSYNEQFF. In DNA, the CDR3 is TGTGCCAGCAGCGTAAAGGCTAACTCCTACAATGAGCAGTTCTTC.

About this clonotype: Germline and junction disagree at one end, which may indicate a read error. The J gene is TRBJ1-1, the V gene TRBV4-3; the match to TRBD1 covers 7 bases. The CDR3 is made up of 15 amino acids. Germline CDR1 and CDR2: LGHNA and YSLEER. The CDR3 protein is CASGQGGQLNTEAFF. CDR3 in DNA: TGCGCCAGCGGCCAGGGGGGACAGTTGAACACTGAAGCTTTCTTT.

V is TRBV6-2 or TRBV6-3 and J is TRBJ1-5; D remains ambiguous. Germline CDR1 and CDR2: MNHEY and SVGEGT. The CDR3 length is 13 residues. V lost 3 bases, J lost 4 bases, and 7 bases lay in between. CDR3 loop: CASSYEENQPQHF. The CDR3 DNA is TGTGCCAGCAGTTATGAGGAAAATCAGCCCCAGCATTTT.

The chain combines TRBV29-1 with TRBJ1-1; the match to TRBD1 covers 7 bases. CDR1 is SQVTM and CDR2 is ANQGSEA in the germline V gene. The CDR3 consists of 14 residues. V was pared by 6 bases and J by 0 bases, with 7 bases of the junction left unmatched. The CDR3 DNA is TGCAGCGTAGTTGACAGGGCGATGAACACTGAAGCTTTCTTT. Protein sequence: CSVVDRAMNTEAFF. The full variable domain, its missing parts supplied by reference TRBV29-1 and TRBJ1-1, is SAVISQKPSRDICQRGTSLTIQCQVDSQVTMMFWYRQQPGQSLTLIATANQGSEATYESGFVIDKFPISRPNLTFSTLTVSNMSPEDSSIYLCSVVDRAMNTEAFFGQGTRLTVV.

This chain links TRBV7-9 with TRBJ1-5; D gene ambiguous. Germline V gives CDR1 SEHNR, CDR2 FQNEAQ (reference sequence). Trimming removed 4 bases at V and 6 bases at J, with 7 bases between. CDR3 length equals 12 residues. The CDR3 nucleotides are TGTGCCAGCAGCTCTCTAGCTCAGCCCCAGCATTTT. It specifies CASSSLAQPQHF.

The chain recombines TRBV7-9 with TRBJ2-3; 7 nucleotides line up with TRBD2. The CDR3 loop spans 15 amino acids. V lost 5 bases, J lost 2 bases, and 7 bases stayed unmatched. In germline, CDR1 is SEHNR, CDR2 FQNEAQ (reference sequence). The CDR3 sequence: CASSPVGGYTDTQYF. The CDR3 DNA is TGTGCCAGCAGCCCTGTCGGGGGGTACACAGATACGCAGTATTTT. Variable domain in full (rest from reference TRBV7-9 and TRBJ2-3): DTGVSQNPRHKITKRGQNVTFRCDPISEHNRLYWYRQTLGQGPEFLTYFQNEAQLEKSRLLSDRFSAERPKGSFSTLEIQRTEQGDSAMYLCASSPVGGYTDTQYFGPGTRLTVL.

CDR3 sequence (DNA): TGTGCCAGCAGTCCGACAGGGATTCTCTCTGGAAACACCATATATTTT. This sequence encodes CASSPTGILSGNTIYF. The chain recombines TRBV27 with TRBJ1-3; 7 bases fit TRBD1. V was clipped by 5 bases and J by 0 bases; unmatched bases: 7. CDR3 length: 16 amino acids. Germline V CDR1 and CDR2: MNHEY, SMNVEV (reference sequence).

This rearrangement joins TRBV24-1 to TRBJ2-1, with D possibly being TRBD1 (5 bases). Germline assignment: CDR1 KGHDR and CDR2 SFDVKD. This CDR3 has 13 residues. Trimming shortened V by 7 bases and J by 8 bases, and 14 bases separated the two germline ends. CDR3 nucleotides: TGTGCCACCAGGGCGGCATCCAGGGATGAGCAGTTCTTC. Residues: CATRAASRDEQFF.

The table lists this clonotype with many counts. The chain is built from TRBV6-2 or TRBV6-3 and TRBJ2-1; 13 bases match TRBD2. The ends lost 6 bases at V and 4 bases at J; junction bases unmatched: 0. The germline V gene has CDR1 MNHEY and CDR2 SVGEGT. There are 14 residues in the CDR3. This CDR3 is CASRTSGGYNEQFF. CDR3 sequence (DNA): TGTGCCAGCAGGACTAGCGGGGGGTACAATGAGCAGTTCTTC.

In this sample, this clonotype turned up a few times. For the CDR3, the DNA is TGTGCCAGTAGTAGGCGGGACAGGGGATCTGAAAAACTGTTTTTT. This encodes CASSRRDRGSEKLFF. This sequence joins TRBV19 and TRBJ1-4, with 10 bases fitting TRBD1. The germline V gene encodes CDR1 LNHDA and CDR2 SQIVND (reference sequence). V gave up 4 bases and J gave up 7 bases; unmatched junction bases: 6. The length of the CDR3 is 15 residues.

In nucleotides, the CDR3 is TGTGCCAGCAGGGGACAGGGGTCGACTGAAGCTTTCTTT. It yields the protein CASRGQGSTEAFF. The gene calls are TRBV6-1 and TRBJ1-1, with 10 bases identical to TRBD1. With 6 bases clipped from V and 5 bases from J, the junction kept 3 bases outside the gene matches. The CDR3 is made up of 13 amino acids. Germline V gene lookup returns CDR1 MNHNS and CDR2 SASEGT.

The chain couples TRBV7-2 to TRBJ1-1; possible D gene TRBD1, 5 bases. This CDR3 is built from 15 residues. CDR1 is SGHTA, CDR2 FQGNSA, per germline. V was trimmed by 6 bases and J by 1 base, leaving 15 bases between them. The CDR3 region is CASRIREGANTEAFF. For the CDR3, the DNA is TGTGCCAGCAGAATCCGGGAAGGGGCGAACACTGAAGCTTTCTTT. The full variable domain, rest sourced from reference TRBV7-2 and TRBJ1-1, is GAGVSQSPSNKVTEKGKDVELRCDPISGHTALYWYRQSLGQGLEFLIYFQGNSAPDKSGLPSDRFSAERTGGSVSTLTIQRTQQEDSAVYLCASRIREGANTEAFFGQGTRLTVV.

V usage is TRBV3-1 and J usage is TRBJ2-2; 11 bases agree with TRBD1. Trimming took 1 base from V and 7 from J; bases not matched to a gene: 2. The CDR3 covers 15 residues. Germline values: CDR1 LGHDT, CDR2 YNNKEL (reference sequence). The CDR3 DNA reads TGTGCCAGCAGCCAAGGAGGGACAGGGGGCGGGGAGCTGTTTTTT. It codes for CASSQGGTGGGELFF.

The gene calls are TRBV3-1 and TRBJ2-1, with D possibly matching TRBD2 (6 bases). Germline values: CDR1 LGHDT, CDR2 YNNKEL (reference sequence). Trimming stripped 6 bases from V and 6 bases from J, with 12 bases between. The length of the CDR3 is 13 residues. CDR3 in amino acids: CASSRTTANEQFF. The CDR3 DNA is TGTGCCAGCAGTCGGACTACCGCCAATGAGCAGTTCTTC.

This clonotype was observed a few times. This chain uses TRBV7-2 with TRBJ1-6; no clear D. The V gene lost 6 bases and the J gene lost 6 bases, with 9 bases spanning the gap. The CDR3 is made up of 13 amino acids. Germline V gene data show CDR1 as SGHTA and CDR2 as FQGNSA. The CDR3 reads CASRLEPNSPLHF. As DNA, the CDR3 is TGTGCCAGCAGACTAGAGCCTAATTCACCCCTCCACTTT.

This clonotype has at least ten counts. In nucleotides, the CDR3 is TGTGCCAGCAGCTTAGTGACAGGGCTAGAGACCCAGTACTTC. Translated, it gives CASSLVTGLETQYF. The gene calls are TRBV7-2 and TRBJ2-5; 7 bases line up with TRBD1. J was trimmed by 4 bases and V by 1 base; bases with no gene match: 3. Germline lookup yields CDR1 SGHTA and CDR2 FQGNSA. The CDR3 covers 14 residues.

This clonotype has just a few counts. The rearrangement joins TRBV4-1 to TRBJ1-5; D gene ambiguous. Trimming pared 0 bases from V and 7 bases from J, leaving 13 bases between. The CDR3 sequence is 15 residues long. Germline V CDR1 and CDR2: MGHRA, YSYEKL. CDR3 region: CASSQDSWGGQPQHF. CDR3 DNA: TGCGCCAGCAGCCAAGATTCTTGGGGTGGGCAGCCCCAGCATTTT.

At least ten counts were recorded for this clonotype. The rearrangement uses TRBV9 and TRBJ2-1, with D hard to call. Germline loops: CDR1 SGDLS, CDR2 YYNGEE. V lost 3 bases to trimming and J lost 0 bases, with 4 bases between them. The CDR3 sequence is 13 residues long. CDR3 in amino acids: CASSGGSYNEQFF. In nucleotides, the CDR3 is TGTGCCAGCAGCGGGGGCTCCTACAATGAGCAGTTCTTC.

V is TRBV20-1 and J is TRBJ2-3; the match to TRBD2 covers 9 bases. The CDR3 totals 14 residues. The V and J ends lost 5 bases and 4 bases, in that order; junction bases with no gene match: 7. The germline V gene has CDR1 DFQATT and CDR2 SNEGSKA (reference sequence). The CDR3 DNA reads as TGCAGTGCTCCAGCGCGGGGGGGCGCAGATACGCAGTATTTT. Translating it yields CSAPARGGADTQYF.

Concerning this clonotype: A much larger clonotype is one base distant, so this may be a read error. The chain uses TRBV10-3 and TRBJ2-7; a possible D gene is TRBD1 (5 bases). This CDR3 region has 14 residues. CDR1 is ENHRY and CDR2 is SYGVKD in the germline V gene. Trimming removed 7 bases at V and 1 base at J, with 14 bases between. CDR3 DNA: TGTGCCATCAAAGGACATGACAATTCCTACGAGCAGTACTTC. Translation gives CAIKGHDNSYEQYF.

In its sample, this clonotype was seen a few times. The rearrangement links TRBV6-5 to TRBJ2-1; perhaps TRBD1 as D (6 bases). Per the germline V gene, CDR1 is MNHEY and CDR2 is SVGAGI. The germline V and J ends were trimmed by 2 bases and 5 bases, with 16 bases remaining between them. The CDR3 consists of 16 residues. The chain's CDR3 is CASSYVREGGNNEQFF. DNA for the CDR3: TGTGCCAGCAGTTACGTTCGGGAAGGGGGTAACAATGAGCAGTTCTTC.

This rearrangement joins TRBV4-1 to TRBJ2-2; D unclear. V was trimmed by 0 bases and J by 7 bases, leaving 15 bases between them. The CDR3 spans 16 residues. CDR1 and CDR2 from the germline V gene are MGHRA and YSYEKL. In DNA, the CDR3 is TGCGCCAGCAGCCAAGATTGGGGTGGGATGCTCGGGGAGCTGTTTTTT. This sequence encodes CASSQDWGGMLGELFF.

The sample holds a few counts of this clonotype. J is TRBJ1-5 and V is TRBV27; D uncertain. Trimming shortened V by 6 bases and J by 0 bases, and 12 bases separated the two germline ends. CDR3 length: 15 amino acids. Germline V gene sequence: CDR1 MNHEY, CDR2 SMNVEV (reference sequence). The CDR3 nucleotides are TGTGCCAGCAGCCCAAGGAAATATAGCAATCAGCCCCAGCATTTT. Translated: CASSPRKYSNQPQHF.

A few counts support this clonotype. The rearrangement joins TRBV5-1 to TRBJ2-6; a weak D match, TRBD2 (5 bases). Germline V gene sequence: CDR1 SGHRS, CDR2 YFSETQ. The CDR3 extends over 17 amino acids. The ends were cut back, 0 bases at V and 0 bases at J, with 10 bases in the middle. The CDR3 coding sequence is TGCGCCAGCAGCTTGGATAGCGCGGGCTCTGGGGCCAACGTCCTGACTTTC. It yields the protein CASSLDSAGSGANVLTF. The full variable domain, in which reference TRBV5-1 and TRBJ2-6 provide the parts outside the CDR3, is KAGVTQTPRYLIKTRGQQVTLSCSPISGHRSVSWYQQTPGQGLQFLFEYFSETQRNKGNFPGRFSGRQFSNSRSEMNVSTLELGDSALYLCASSLDSAGSGANVLTFGAGSRLTVL.